Here is one T cell receptor beta chain with its context. The antigen is unknown. These data come from a study of beta chain features in type 1 diabetes. Findings and limits, study-wide: Within each of all four CD4+ subsets, Type 1 diabetes patients had TCRB CDR3s that were moderately but significantly shorter.

TCRB transcripts that were expressed got sequenced, as all of the isolated RNA had been reverse transcribed. TCRdb keeps only in-frame clones here, not all; method: immunoSEQ multiplex PCR. The table records around 710,000 clones, roughly an eighth of them present only once. Sequences were obtained from naive CD4+ T cells from blood. The TCR was taken from a man aged 25-45 years with type 1 diabetes.

The CDR3 here is CASSLSRSWNTEAFF. CDR3 coding DNA: TGTGCCAGCAGTTTATCAAGGAGTTGGAACACTGAAGCTTTCTTT. The chain employs TRBV27 and TRBJ1-1; D is ambiguous. Germline V lookup: CDR1 MNHEY, CDR2 SMNVEV (reference sequence). The CDR3 length is 15 residues. V was cut by 0 bases and J by 1 base, with 9 bases left in between.